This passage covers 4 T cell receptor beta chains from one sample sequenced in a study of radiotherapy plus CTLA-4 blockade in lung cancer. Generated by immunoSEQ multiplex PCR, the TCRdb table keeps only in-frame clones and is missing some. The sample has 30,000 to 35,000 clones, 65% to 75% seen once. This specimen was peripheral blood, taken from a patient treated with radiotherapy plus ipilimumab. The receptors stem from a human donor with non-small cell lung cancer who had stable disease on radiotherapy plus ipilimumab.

This CDR3 reads CAISESGLAGRHEQYF. The CDR3 bases are TGTGCCATCAGTGAGTCGGGACTAGCGGGAAGGCACGAGCAGTACTTC. The J gene is TRBJ2-7, the V gene TRBV10-3, with 13 bases fitting TRBD2. Germline-derived CDR1 and CDR2 are ENHRY and SYGVKD. The V and J ends lost 0 bases and 5 bases, in that order; junction bases with no gene match: 4. This CDR3 has 16 residues.

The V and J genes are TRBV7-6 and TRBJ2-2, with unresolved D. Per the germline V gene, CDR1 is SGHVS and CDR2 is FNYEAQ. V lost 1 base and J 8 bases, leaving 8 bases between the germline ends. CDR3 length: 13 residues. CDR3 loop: CASSLDLRGELFF. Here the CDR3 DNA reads TGTGCCAGCAGCTTAGATCTGAGGGGGGAGCTGTTTTTT.

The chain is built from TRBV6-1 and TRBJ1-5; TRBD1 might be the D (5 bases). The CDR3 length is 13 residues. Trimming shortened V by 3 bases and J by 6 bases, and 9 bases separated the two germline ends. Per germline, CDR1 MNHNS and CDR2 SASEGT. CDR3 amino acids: CASSERGGQPQHF. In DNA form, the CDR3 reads TGTGCCAGCAGTGAGAGGGGTGGTCAGCCCCAGCATTTT.

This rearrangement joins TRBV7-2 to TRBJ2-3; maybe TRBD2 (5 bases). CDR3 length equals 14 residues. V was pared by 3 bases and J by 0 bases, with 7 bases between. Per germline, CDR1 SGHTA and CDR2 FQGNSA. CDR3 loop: CASSLRASTDTQYF. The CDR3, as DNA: TGTGCCAGCAGCTTGAGGGCTAGCACAGATACGCAGTATTTT.